This passage covers 18 T cell receptor beta chains from one sample sequenced in a study of blood T cell repertoires in COVID-19. Here immunoSEQ multiplex PCR was the method, and the copy in TCRdb shows in-frame clones only, minus some. The sample contains some 56,000 clones, 75% to 90% of which appear only once. The material sequenced was peripheral blood. The origin of the receptors is a woman aged 60-75 years with COVID-19, enrolled during active disease.

This chain links TRBV19 with TRBJ2-2; D is unclear. This CDR3 is 15 amino acids long. Germline values: CDR1 LNHDA, CDR2 SQIVND (reference sequence). V was pared by 7 bases and J by 3 bases, with 15 bases between. The CDR3 region has the DNA TGTGCCAGTAACACGAACAGAATGGACACCGGGGAGCTGTTTTTT. Residues: CASNTNRMDTGELFF.

The V gene is TRBV9, the J gene TRBJ2-2; 10 nucleotides match TRBD1. Germline loops: CDR1 SGDLS, CDR2 YYNGEE. This CDR3 region has 15 residues. The V and J ends lost 4 bases and 6 bases, in that order; junction bases with no gene match: 6. The CDR3 DNA sequence: TGTGCCAGCAGCCGAGACAGGGGGCGAGCCGGGGAGCTGTTTTTT. As protein: CASSRDRGRAGELFF.

This CDR3 reads CASSQPPGYHGQPQHF. The CDR3 nucleotides are TGCGCCAGCAGTCAACCGCCAGGGTATCACGGTCAGCCCCAGCATTTT. The chain uses TRBV23-1 and TRBJ1-5; a possible D gene is TRBD1 (5 bases). TRBV23-1 is identified as an open reading frame with a role that is uncertain. Trimming cost V 2 bases and J 6 bases, with 17 bases left between them. The CDR3 covers 16 residues.

The chain combines TRBV18 with TRBJ1-4; perhaps TRBD1 as D (6 bases). Trimming took off 4 bases at V and 4 bases at J, with 13 bases between the two ends. This CDR3 region has 15 residues. CDR1 KGHSH and CDR2 LQKENI come from the germline V gene. In DNA form, the CDR3 reads TGTGCCAGCTCACTTCGGACAGTAAATAATGAAAAACTGTTTTTT. Protein: CASSLRTVNNEKLFF.

The chain uses TRBV7-9 and TRBJ1-2; 7 nucleotides agree with TRBD1. Germline V gives CDR1 SEHNR, CDR2 FQNEAQ (reference sequence). V lost 2 bases to trimming and J lost 4 bases; unmatched junction nucleotides: 16. This CDR3 is built from 18 residues. The CDR3 DNA reads TGTGCCAGCAGCTTATTTAAGGGGGCAGACGGAGCCCTCTATGGCTACACCTTC. It is translated as CASSLFKGADGALYGYTF. Variable domain in full (rest from reference TRBV7-9 and TRBJ1-2): DTGVSQNPRHKITKRGQNVTFRCDPISEHNRLYWYRQTLGQGPEFLTYFQNEAQLEKSRLLSDRFSAERPKGSFSTLEIQRTEQGDSAMYLCASSLFKGADGALYGYTFGSGTRLTVV.

The rearrangement links TRBV29-1 to TRBJ2-5; no clear D. Trimming left V 2 bases short and J 2 bases short, with 9 bases between. This CDR3 has 13 amino acids. Looked up from germline, CDR1 is SQVTM and CDR2 is ANQGSEA. CDR3 in DNA: TGCAGCGTTGAATGGTGGCAGCAAGAGACCCAGTACTTC. Translating gives CSVEWWQQETQYF.

The V and J genes are TRBV9 and TRBJ2-2; D is possibly TRBD2 (6 bases). CDR3 size: 17 residues. CDR1 is SGDLS and CDR2 is YYNGEE in the germline V gene. V lost 3 bases and J 0 bases, leaving 15 bases between the germline ends. DNA for the CDR3: TGTGCCAGCAGCGGAGTCAGAGTAGCGGCGAACACCGGGGAGCTGTTTTTT. As protein: CASSGVRVAANTGELFF.

CDR3 loop: CASSQGKEQTNEQFF. CDR3 DNA sequence: TGCGCCAGCAGCCAAGGTAAGGAACAGACCAATGAGCAGTTCTTC. The genes are TRBV4-1 and TRBJ2-1, with D unclear. The CDR3 loop spans 15 amino acids. The V gene's germline CDR1 is MGHRA and CDR2 YSYEKL. V shed 1 base and J shed 6 bases, with 13 bases lying between them.

This clone appeared a few times. The J gene is TRBJ1-2, the V gene TRBV12-3 or TRBV12-4; D call uncertain. V lost 4 bases and J 4 bases, leaving 7 bases between the germline ends. The CDR3 spans 12 residues. CDR3 sequence (DNA): TGTGCCAGCAGTTATGGGCTCTATGGCTACACCTTC. It codes for CASSYGLYGYTF.

The chain recombines TRBV7-2 with TRBJ1-4; the match to TRBD1 covers 7 bases. The CDR3 is 14 residues long. The trim removed 5 bases at V and 7 bases at J, leaving 7 bases unmatched. In germline, CDR1 is SGHTA, CDR2 FQGNSA. This CDR3 reads CASSENRGREKLFF. CDR3 nucleotide sequence: TGTGCCAGCAGCGAAAACAGGGGACGTGAAAAACTGTTTTTT.

This clone was seen once. The gene calls are TRBV29-1 and TRBJ2-7; 11 bases fit TRBD2. The CDR3 totals 15 residues. V shed 4 bases, J shed 7 bases, and the junction held 12 bases outside the gene matches. Germline V gene sequence: CDR1 SQVTM, CDR2 ANQGSEA. The CDR3 region has the DNA TGCAGCGTTGGGAGTATAGCGGGAGGGCCTGGGGAGCAGTACTTC. Encoded protein: CSVGSIAGGPGEQYF.

CDR3 in amino acids: CASSSMSFGSYGYTF. CDR3 coding DNA: TGTGCCAGCAGCTCAATGTCCTTCGGTAGCTATGGCTACACCTTC. The gene calls are TRBV7-9 and TRBJ1-2; D uncertain. The CDR3 loop spans 15 amino acids. Germline V gene data show CDR1 as SEHNR and CDR2 as FQNEAQ (reference sequence). V was trimmed by 4 bases and J by 4 bases, leaving 16 bases between them.

The chain links TRBV24-1 to TRBJ2-5; 7 bases are a match to TRBD2. The CDR3 has 17 residues. Germline assignment: CDR1 KGHDR and CDR2 SFDVKD. V gave up 4 bases and J gave up 1 base; unmatched junction bases: 11. The CDR3 reads CATSDARRAGVQETQYF. Written as DNA, the CDR3 is TGTGCCACCAGTGACGCCCGGAGGGCGGGAGTCCAAGAGACCCAGTACTTC.

The J gene is TRBJ1-2, the V gene TRBV7-9; no clear D gene. CDR1 and CDR2 (germline): SEHNR, FQNEAQ (reference sequence). The V gene lost 7 bases and the J gene lost 1 base, with 19 bases spanning the gap. The CDR3 consists of 16 residues. DNA of the CDR3: TGTGCCAGCACCATGGCGGGAAGGGCTCATAACTATGGCTACACCTTC. Translation gives CASTMAGRAHNYGYTF.

The chain carries TRBV3-1 (or the pseudogene TRBV3-2) and TRBJ2-1; 7 bases map to TRBD2. CDR1 and CDR2 (germline): LGHDT, YNNKEL (reference sequence). V lost 1 base to trimming and J lost 9 bases; unmatched junction nucleotides: 3. The CDR3 consists of 13 residues. The CDR3 is CASSQAGGGEQFF. As DNA, the CDR3 is TGTGCCAGCAGCCAAGCGGGGGGTGGTGAGCAGTTCTTC.

The rearrangement joins TRBV18 to TRBJ1-3; 9 nucleotides match TRBD1. The germline CDR1 and CDR2 sequences are KGHSH and LQKENI. V lost 7 bases to trimming and J lost 2 bases; unmatched junction nucleotides: 6. This CDR3 spans 15 amino acids. The CDR3 region has the DNA TGTGCCAGCTGGCACTGGACAGGGGCTGGAAACACCATATATTTT. This sequence encodes CASWHWTGAGNTIYF.

The rearrangement joins TRBV5-1 to TRBJ2-7; no definite D call. This CDR3 comprises 13 residues. V was pared by 0 bases and J by 5 bases, with 9 bases between. Looked up from germline, CDR1 is SGHRS and CDR2 is YFSETQ. The DNA of the CDR3 is TGCGCCAGCAGCTTGGCCGGTAGCAACGAGCAGTACTTC. This encodes CASSLAGSNEQYF.

The V gene is TRBV4-3, the J gene TRBJ2-7; D gene ambiguous. V lost 1 base and J lost 0, with 10 bases in between. The CDR3 is made up of 15 amino acids. CDR1 and CDR2 (germline): LGHNA, YSLEER. For the CDR3, the DNA is TGCGCCAGCAGCCAAGGGTACTACACCTCCTACGAGCAGTACTTC. Amino acids: CASSQGYYTSYEQYF.